The 20 T cell receptor beta chains below were found in one sample sequenced in a study of CD8+ T cells in alopecia areata. Sequencing used cDNA as its template, made by extracting RNA and reverse transcribing it. The data were produced by immunoSEQ multiplex PCR, yet TCRdb's version contains in-frame clones alone and is incomplete. The sample contains around 100,000 clones, none of them singletons. The sequencing sample was made of lesional skin. The receptors originated from a C3H/HeJ mouse with alopecia areata. This strain has MHC haplotype H2-k.

Comments on this clone: The gene names here belong to mouse. CDR3 bases read: TGCACCTGCAGTGCAGATCTGGGAGGGCTTAACTATGCT. Translated, it gives CTCSADLGGLNYA. From start to end, the CDR3 is CTCSADLGGLNYAEQFF. The chain links TRBV1 to TRBJ2-1; a weak D match, TRBD2 (5 bases). The CDR3 end falls 4 residues outside the read, so it is completed with the germline J gene. The CDR3 sequence is 17 residues long. V was cut by 0 bases and J by 0 bases, with 12 bases left in between. Germline-derived CDR1 and CDR2 are NSQYPW and LRSPGD (reference sequence).

This clone showed up many times. The gene names given are mouse names. The read stops 4 residues short of the end of the CDR3; the missing end is completed from the germline J gene. The chain carries TRBV13-3 and TRBJ2-1, with 7 bases lining up with TRBD2. The CDR3 spans 11 residues. Germline assignment: CDR1 NNHDY and CDR2 SYVADS. V lost 6 bases and J lost 6; bases outside the gene matches: 0. The CDR3 is CASMGGAEQFF. The covered CDR3 bases are TGTGCCAGCATGGGGGGTGCT.

In its sample, this clone was seen a few times. Gene labels here are mouse ones. The read terminates 4 residues ahead of where the CDR3 ends, so the germline J gene completes it. The chain uses TRBV13-3 and TRBJ1-1; maybe TRBD1 (6 bases). Trimming stripped 3 bases from V and 0 bases from J, with 12 bases between. Germline V gene lookup returns CDR1 NNHDY and CDR2 SYVADS. The CDR3 is 15 residues long. Incomplete CDR3 DNA: TGTGCCAGCAGTGGTTCCGGGACATCAAACACA. Protein product: CASSGSGTSNT. The whole CDR3 protein reads CASSGSGTSNTEVFF.

This clone has more than one count but fewer than ten. Genes here carry mouse names. The sequence runs out 4 residues before the end of the CDR3; the remainder is reconstructed from the germline J gene. The chain has TRBV1 and TRBJ2-1; 11 nucleotides match TRBD1. V dropped 3 bases and J dropped 3; count of bases not matched to a gene: 7. Germline assignment: CDR1 NSQYPW and CDR2 LRSPGD (reference sequence). The CDR3 is 17 amino acids. The CDR3 loop is CTCSARDRGVSYAEQFF. Partial CDR3 DNA: TGCACCTGCAGTGCGAGGGACAGGGGGGTTAGCTATGCT.

This clone was seen a handful of times. The gene symbols are mouse symbols. The CDR3 goes on 4 residues after the read ends, and that part is filled in from the germline J gene. This same CDR3 is encoded by further DNA sequences in the sample. The genes are TRBV19 and TRBJ2-5; 8 positions match TRBD1. The CDR3 has 14 amino acids. Germline-derived CDR1 and CDR2 are FNHDT and SITEND (reference sequence). The CDR3 sequence is CASSIDRGGDTQYF. The CDR3 DNA, read in part, is TGTGCCAGCAGTATTGACAGGGGTGGCGAC.

This clone was seen repeatedly, ten times or more. Mouse gene names apply. The read ends 4 residues early relative to the CDR3; the germline J gene fills the gap. The V and J genes are TRBV13-3 and TRBJ1-1; 7 nucleotides align to TRBD1. Germline-derived CDR1 and CDR2 are NNHDY and SYVADS. V was clipped by 0 bases and J by 0 bases; unmatched bases: 8. CDR3 length: 17 residues. Here the CDR3 reads CASSDVGWDSANTEVFF. CDR3 bases read: TGTGCCAGCAGTGATGTGGGCTGGGACAGTGCAAACACA.

This clone has just a few counts. The listed genes are named as in mouse. From the germline J gene comes the end of the CDR3, since the read stops 4 residues before it. The chain uses TRBV13-3 and TRBJ2-7; maybe TRBD2 (7 bases). The CDR3 extends over 14 amino acids. V gave up 5 bases and J gave up 0 bases, with 12 bases separating them. Germline assignment: CDR1 NNHDY and CDR2 SYVADS. The CDR3 protein is CASRSGGPSYEQYF. The covered CDR3 bases are TGTGCCAGCAGATCGGGGGGCCCCTCCTAT.

Details on this clone: The germline and genes are mouse ones. Here the CDR3 reads CTCSAWDRVNTGQLYF. The part of the CDR3 DNA that was read is TGCACCTGCAGTGCCTGGGACAGGGTGAACACCGGG. The chain has TRBV1 and TRBJ2-2, with 9 bases matching TRBD1. The read gets to within 4 residues of the CDR3 end, and the germline J gene fills in the rest. Germline V lookup: CDR1 NSQYPW, CDR2 LRSPGD (reference sequence). The junction had 4 bases not matched to a gene; V was cut back by 3 bases and J by 2 bases. CDR3 length: 16 amino acids.

This clone was detected ten times or more. The genes and germline here are from mouse. The read halts 4 residues ahead of the CDR3 end, with the missing end drawn from the germline J gene. The chain links TRBV13-3 to TRBJ2-7; D not certain. The germline V and J ends were trimmed by 1 base and 0 bases, with 11 bases remaining between them. The germline V gene encodes CDR1 NNHDY and CDR2 SYVADS. This CDR3 contains 15 residues. CDR3 DNA (partial): TGTGCCAGCAGTGATCTCGACAAGAGCTCCTAT. It translates to CASSDLDKSSY. The CDR3 in its entirety is CASSDLDKSSYEQYF.

This clone was seen more than once but under ten times. Mouse gene names apply. The CDR3 end lies 4 residues beyond the end of the read and is filled in from the germline J gene. The chain links TRBV1 to TRBJ1-1; TRBD1 might be the D (6 bases). CDR3 length: 14 amino acids. The V gene's germline CDR1 is NSQYPW and CDR2 LRSPGD (reference sequence). CDR3 residues: CTCSAERGWTEVFF. The CDR3 DNA, read in part, is TGCACCTGCAGTGCAGAGAGGGGGTGGACA.

About this clone itself: Gene names and germline refer to mouse. With the read ending 4 residues before the CDR3 end, the germline J gene is used to fill in that end. This chain joins TRBV1 and TRBJ1-1; a weak D match, TRBD1 (6 bases). The CDR3 contains 14 residues. The germline CDR1 and CDR2 sequences are NSQYPW and LRSPGD (reference sequence). Partial CDR3 DNA: TGCACCTGCAGTGCACAATCAGACAGGACA. This sequence encodes CTCSAQSDRT. The CDR3 in its entirety is CTCSAQSDRTEVFF.

There are a few counts of this clone. The gene names here belong to mouse. The read ends 4 residues shy of where the CDR3 ends; the end is completed using the germline J gene. The chain recombines TRBV13-3 with TRBJ2-2; 9 bases are a match to TRBD1. Germline assignment: CDR1 NNHDY and CDR2 SYVADS. The CDR3 is made up of 16 amino acids. J gave up 3 bases and V 3 bases, and 6 bases lay outside the gene matches. CDR3 sequence: CASSAPTGGDTGQLYF. CDR3 DNA (partial): TGTGCCAGCAGTGCCCCGACAGGGGGGGACACCGGG.

This clone was counted at least ten times. Genes and germline come from the mouse. The CDR3 is cut off 4 residues early in the read; its end comes from the germline J gene. The chain recombines TRBV13-3 with TRBJ1-4, with TRBD1 identical over 7 bases. This CDR3 has 14 residues. V lost 0 bases and J lost 5; bases outside the gene matches: 1. The germline V gene encodes CDR1 NNHDY and CDR2 SYVADS. CDR3 DNA, as far as it was read: TGTGCCAGCAGTGATGCAGGGGGGAACGAA. The encoded protein is CASSDAGGNE. The entire CDR3 sequence reads CASSDAGGNERLFF.

In its sample, this clone was seen many times. The gene names given are mouse names. The sequence runs out 4 residues before the end of the CDR3; the remainder is reconstructed from the germline J gene. The J gene is TRBJ2-7, the V gene TRBV13-3; TRBD1 matches at 9 bases. Trimming removed 1 base from V and 2 bases from J; junction bases left unmatched: 4. This CDR3 has 15 amino acids. Germline V lookup: CDR1 NNHDY, CDR2 SYVADS. CDR3 bases read: TGTGCCAGCAGTGATCCGGGACAGGGTACCTAT. Protein product: CASSDPGQGTY. The entire CDR3 sequence reads CASSDPGQGTYEQYF.

In its sample, this clone was seen a few times. Gene names refer to mouse genes. The CDR3 end lies 4 residues beyond the end of the read and is filled in from the germline J gene. The rearrangement joins TRBV1 to TRBJ2-4; 8 nucleotides match TRBD1. CDR3 length: 13 residues. The V gene's germline CDR1 is NSQYPW and CDR2 LRSPGD (reference sequence). J lost 2 bases, V lost 5 bases, and 0 bases had no gene match. CDR3 sequence reads: CTCSQGAQNTLYF. Partial CDR3 DNA: TGCACCTGCAGTCAGGGGGCTCAAAAC.

This clone was observed many times. The germline and genes are mouse ones. The CDR3 is cut off 4 residues early in the read; its end comes from the germline J gene. Other DNA sequences in the sample encode the same CDR3. This chain uses TRBV13-3 with TRBJ2-7; the D is unclear. The V and J ends lost 5 bases and 0 bases respectively, with 6 bases between them. CDR3 length: 12 residues. The germline V gene encodes CDR1 NNHDY and CDR2 SYVADS. The CDR3 reads CASSPFSYEQYF. Partial CDR3 DNA: TGTGCCAGCAGCCCCTTCTCCTAT.

Points on this clone: Genes and germline come from the mouse. The read terminates 4 residues ahead of where the CDR3 ends, so the germline J gene completes it. The gene calls are TRBV1 and TRBJ1-2; D unresolved. This CDR3 contains 15 residues. The V gene lost 0 bases and the J gene lost 2 bases, with 10 bases spanning the gap. Germline V gene lookup returns CDR1 NSQYPW and CDR2 LRSPGD (reference sequence). CDR3 amino acids: CTCSAEGFPNSDYTF. The CDR3 bases that were read are TGCACCTGCAGTGCAGAAGGGTTCCCCAACTCC.

Turning to this clone: The germline and genes are mouse ones. The sequenced fragment ends 4 residues before the CDR3 boundary, so the rest is inferred from the germline J gene. The chain has TRBV13-3 and TRBJ2-2, with D possibly TRBD2 on 6 matching bases. Per the germline V gene, CDR1 is NNHDY and CDR2 is SYVADS. The CDR3 spans 14 residues. Trimming left V 5 bases short and J 0 bases short, with 8 bases between. Incomplete CDR3 DNA: TGTGCCAGCAGGTGGACTGCAAACACCGGG. This encodes CASRWTANTG. The whole CDR3 sequence is CASRWTANTGQLYF.

In the case of this clone: Any gene name here is a mouse gene name. The read finishes 4 residues shy of the CDR3 end, and the germline J gene is used to complete it. The rearrangement uses TRBV13-2 and TRBJ2-3, with 8 bases identical to TRBD2. Looked up from germline, CDR1 is NNHNN and CDR2 is SYGAGS (reference sequence). J gave up 0 bases and V 3 bases, and 3 bases lay outside the gene matches. The CDR3 is made up of 15 amino acids. CDR3 DNA (partial): TGTGCCAGCGGTGGGACTGGGTTTAGTGCAGAA. Its translation is CASGGTGFSAE. The full-length CDR3 reads as CASGGTGFSAETLYF.

This clone has more than one count but fewer than ten. TCRdb's protein sequence differs at residue 13 from the translated DNA; the protein presented here follows the DNA. The genes are named according to mouse. The CDR3 end lies 3 residues beyond the end of the read and is filled in from the germline J gene. J is TRBJ1-3 and V is TRBV19, with D maybe TRBD1 (6 bases). Per germline, CDR1 FNHDT and CDR2 SITEND (reference sequence). The V and J ends lost 1 base and 0 bases respectively, with 11 bases between them. CDR3 size: 16 residues. CDR3 bases read: TGTGCCAGCAGTATATGGACAGCCAATTCTGGAAATACG. This translates into CASSIWTANSGNT. The full CDR3 protein is CASSIWTANSGNTLYF.